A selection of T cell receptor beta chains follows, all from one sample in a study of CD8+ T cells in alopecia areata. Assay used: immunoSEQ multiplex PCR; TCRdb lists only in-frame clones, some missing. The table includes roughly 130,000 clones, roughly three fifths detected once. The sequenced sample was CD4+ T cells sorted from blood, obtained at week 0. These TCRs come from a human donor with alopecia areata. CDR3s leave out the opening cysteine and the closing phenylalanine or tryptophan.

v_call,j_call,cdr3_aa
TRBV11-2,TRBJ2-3,ASSPEWLGDTQY
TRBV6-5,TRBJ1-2,ASSYARGNYGYT
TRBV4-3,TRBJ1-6,ASSQDSREFHRGH
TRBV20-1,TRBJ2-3,SAGLDTQY
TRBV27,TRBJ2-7,ASSLMSSYEQY
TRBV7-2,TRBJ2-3,ASSLFNTDTQY
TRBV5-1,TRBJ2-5,ASSLIGQTGGGETQY
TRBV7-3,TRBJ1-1,ASSPVQGARTEAF
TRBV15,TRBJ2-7,ATSREDLTIEQY
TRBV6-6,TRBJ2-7,ASRRDRGSYEQY
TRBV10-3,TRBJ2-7,AINGQGGYEQY
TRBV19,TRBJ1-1,ASSPPPGISTEAF
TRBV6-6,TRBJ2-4,ASSYGDLSWY
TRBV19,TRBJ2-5,ASSPRASGSPSKETQY
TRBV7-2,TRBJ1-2,ASSSTLQGLVGYT
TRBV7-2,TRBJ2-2,ASSLASGTLTGELF
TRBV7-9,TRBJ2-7,ASSLVAGEDEQY
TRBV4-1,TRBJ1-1,ASRQMLSKGESKRYAEAF
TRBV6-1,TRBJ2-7,ASSETTYEQY
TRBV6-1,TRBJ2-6,ASSNTGSGANVLT
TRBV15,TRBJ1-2,ATSTLGTDLYGYT
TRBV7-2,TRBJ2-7,ASTPGTGHYEQY
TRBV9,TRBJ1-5,ASSRDRGGNQPQH
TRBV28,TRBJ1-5,ATVTRGYQPQH
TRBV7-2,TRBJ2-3,ASSPGLGRDTQY
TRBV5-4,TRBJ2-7,ASSLDWSSYEQY
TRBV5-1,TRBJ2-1,ASSIGQGPYNEQF
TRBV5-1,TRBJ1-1,ATAEGTNTEAF
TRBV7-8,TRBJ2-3,ASSLPRLAGGSTDTQY
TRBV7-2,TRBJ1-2,ASSLEGGRHKANYGYT
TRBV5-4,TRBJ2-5,ASRGSGARFETQY
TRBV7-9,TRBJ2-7,ASSFQPGQGKYEQY
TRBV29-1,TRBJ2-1,SVRDNEQF
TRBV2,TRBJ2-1,ASNVQGQNEQF
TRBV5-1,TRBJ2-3,ASSPGEGTDTQY
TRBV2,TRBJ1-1,ASSPQVHTEAF
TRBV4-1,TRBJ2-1,ASSLSDRPAYNEQF
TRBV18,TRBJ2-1,ASSPGTGGLSYNEQF
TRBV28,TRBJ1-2,ASTPSTGGRYGYT
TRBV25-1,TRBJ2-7,ASSKGIIAGQQY
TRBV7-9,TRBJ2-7,ASSSGTRLDEQY
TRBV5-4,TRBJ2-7,ASSRSQGEGYEQY
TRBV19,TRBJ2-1,ASSIATGGYNEQF
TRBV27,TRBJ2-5,ASRVPGGARETQY
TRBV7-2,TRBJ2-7,ASRSHRGGSYEQY
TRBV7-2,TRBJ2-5,ASSLVGTQY
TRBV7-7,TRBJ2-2,ASSQERGTGELF
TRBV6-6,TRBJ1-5,ASSYSSPGNQPQH
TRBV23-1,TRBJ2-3,AIPAPTGASTDTQY
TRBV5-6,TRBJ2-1,ASSLTENEQF
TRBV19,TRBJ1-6,ASSLNADSPLH
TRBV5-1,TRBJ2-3,ASSLVTGATSTDTQY
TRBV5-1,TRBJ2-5,ASSLGARETQY
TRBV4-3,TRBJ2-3,ASSPGRLAGNTDTQY
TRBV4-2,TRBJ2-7,ASSQDRVREESYEQY
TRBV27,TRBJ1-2,ASSYRVGRGPYGYT